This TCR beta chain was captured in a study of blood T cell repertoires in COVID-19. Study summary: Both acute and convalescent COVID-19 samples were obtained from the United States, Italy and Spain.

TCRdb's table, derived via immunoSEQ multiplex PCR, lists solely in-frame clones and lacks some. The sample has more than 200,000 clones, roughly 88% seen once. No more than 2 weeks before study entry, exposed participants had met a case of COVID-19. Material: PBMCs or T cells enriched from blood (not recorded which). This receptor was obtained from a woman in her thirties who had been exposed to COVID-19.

This CDR3 is CASSLAGAVSGELFF. Here the CDR3 DNA reads TGTGCCAGCAGCTTAGCGGGAGCAGTATCGGGGGAGCTGTTTTTT. The chain is built from TRBV11-2 and TRBJ2-2, with D maybe TRBD2 (6 bases). This CDR3 is 15 amino acids long. V was trimmed by 1 base and J by 8 bases, leaving 14 bases between them. Germline V CDR1 and CDR2: SGHAT, FQNNGV.